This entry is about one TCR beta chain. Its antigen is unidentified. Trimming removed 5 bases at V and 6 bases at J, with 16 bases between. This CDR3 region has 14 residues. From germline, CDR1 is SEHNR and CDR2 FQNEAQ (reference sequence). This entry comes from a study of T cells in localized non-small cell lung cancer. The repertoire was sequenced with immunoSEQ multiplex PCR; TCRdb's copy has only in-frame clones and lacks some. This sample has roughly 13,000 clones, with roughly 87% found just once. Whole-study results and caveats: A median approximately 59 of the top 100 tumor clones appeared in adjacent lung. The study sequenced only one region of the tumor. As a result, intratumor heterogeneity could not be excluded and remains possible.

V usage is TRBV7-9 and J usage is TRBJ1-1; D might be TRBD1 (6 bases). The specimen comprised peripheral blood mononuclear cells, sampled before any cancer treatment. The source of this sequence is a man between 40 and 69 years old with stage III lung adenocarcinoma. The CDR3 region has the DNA TGTGCCAGCAGCCCTAGGAGGGGGTTCGCTGAAGCTTTCTTT. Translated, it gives CASSPRRGFAEAFF.